The 26 T cell receptor beta chains listed next were all sequenced from one sample in a study of T cells in Graves' hyperthyroidism and ophthalmopathy. Amplification targeted TCR beta CDR3 regions from RNA transcripts. The HTBI primer set drove a first-round RT-PCR of the TCR CDR3. TCRdb processed the multiplex PCR reads anew with MiXCR; each CDR3 protein has one entry. The sample contains 500,000 to 650,000 distinct CDR3 sequences, 15% to 20% of which appear only once. The sequenced material came from blood. These receptors originate from a man aged 35-49 years with Graves' ophthalmopathy.

A few counts support this clonotype. This chain joins TRBV9 and TRBJ2-7; TRBD2 agrees at 8 bases. Germline values: CDR1 SGDLS, CDR2 YYNGEE. CDR3 length equals 14 residues. Losses at the gene ends were 3 bases for V and 2 bases for J; bases not matched to a gene: 4. The CDR3: CASSAGGETYEQYF. The CDR3 DNA sequence: TGTGCCAGCAGCGCCGGGGGGGAGACCTACGAGCAGTACTTC.

CDR3 sequence reads: CSVEQGSSYNEQFF. In nucleotides, the CDR3 is TGCAGCGTTGAACAGGGCAGCTCCTACAATGAGCAGTTCTTC. This chain uses TRBV29-1 with TRBJ2-1; possibly TRBD1 for D (5 bases). V lost 2 bases and J 0 bases, leaving 8 bases between the germline ends. Germline V gene sequence: CDR1 SQVTM, CDR2 ANQGSEA. This CDR3 comprises 14 residues.

This clonotype was seen a single time. The chain is built from TRBV28 and TRBJ1-4, with D possibly matching TRBD1 (5 bases). Trimming left V 8 bases short and J 0 bases short, with 13 bases between. The germline CDR1 and CDR2 sequences are MDHEN and SYDVKM. The CDR3 is 15 residues long. The CDR3 DNA reads as TGTGCCAGCTTTGGGCCGGGGGCAACTAATGAAAAACTGTTTTTT. Protein: CASFGPGATNEKLFF.

This clonotype was observed at least ten times. CDR3 nucleotides: TGTGCCAGCAGCAACTTAGCGGGAGGTATCTACAATGAGCAGTTCTTC. Translation: CASSNLAGGIYNEQFF. V gene TRBV9 combines with J gene TRBJ2-1; 10 bases match TRBD2. Germline lookup yields CDR1 SGDLS and CDR2 YYNGEE. The CDR3 is 16 residues long. The J segment lost 3 bases and the V segment lost 4 bases, leaving 7 bases of the junction unmatched. Combining the CDR3 with reference TRBV9 and TRBJ2-1 gives the whole variable domain DSGVTQTPKHLITATGQRVTLRCSPRSGDLSVYWYQQSLDQGLQFLIQYYNGEERAKGNILERFSAQQFPDLHSELNLSSLELGDSALYFCASSNLAGGIYNEQFFGPGTRLTVL.

In its sample, this clonotype was seen a few times. The chain employs TRBV12-3 or TRBV12-4 and TRBJ1-3; D unclear. The V and J ends lost 5 bases and 0 bases respectively, with 11 bases between them. This CDR3 comprises 15 residues. As DNA, the CDR3 is TGTGCCAGCAGTCTACACATATTCTCTGGAAACACCATATATTTT. This codes for CASSLHIFSGNTIYF.

This clonotype was seen a few times. V is TRBV29-1 and J is TRBJ2-5; D perhaps matches TRBD2 (6 bases). The V gene lost 8 bases and the J gene lost 1 base, with 17 bases spanning the gap. The CDR3 consists of 14 residues. Germline V gene data show CDR1 as SQVTM and CDR2 as ANQGSEA. CDR3 DNA sequence: TGCAGCCGCCCCGGAGGGAGCGGCCAAGAGACCCAGTACTTC. It translates to CSRPGGSGQETQYF.

The chain joins TRBV5-1 to TRBJ2-5; 13 positions match TRBD2. Germline V gene lookup returns CDR1 SGHRS and CDR2 YFSETQ. The CDR3 covers 16 residues. V lost 0 bases and J lost 6; bases outside the gene matches: 5. CDR3 sequence reads: CASSLALTSGGKTQYF. CDR3 in DNA: TGCGCCAGCAGCTTGGCCTTGACTAGCGGGGGGAAGACCCAGTACTTC. Combining the CDR3 with reference TRBV5-1 and TRBJ2-5 gives the whole variable domain KAGVTQTPRYLIKTRGQQVTLSCSPISGHRSVSWYQQTPGQGLQFLFEYFSETQRNKGNFPGRFSGRQFSNSRSEMNVSTLELGDSALYLCASSLALTSGGKTQYFGPGTRLLVL.

The sample holds a few counts of this clonotype. The V gene is TRBV6-5, the J gene TRBJ2-7; D perhaps matches TRBD2 (5 bases). This CDR3 comprises 16 residues. Germline CDR1 is MNHEY and CDR2 is SVGAGI. V was pared by 0 bases and J by 9 bases, with 21 bases between. The CDR3 reads CASSYSASLSGSRQYF. CDR3 coding DNA: TGTGCCAGCAGTTACTCGGCCAGCCTTTCGGGGAGCCGGCAGTACTTC.

This clonotype has a handful of counts. The V gene is TRBV28, the J gene TRBJ1-6, with D maybe TRBD1 (5 bases). Germline V lookup: CDR1 MDHEN, CDR2 SYDVKM. V dropped 8 bases and J dropped 11 bases, with 13 bases sitting between them. The CDR3 spans 12 residues. For the CDR3, the DNA is TGTGCCAGCCGGGATGGGGCCCCACCCCTCCACTTT. Its translation: CASRDGAPPLHF.

In this sample, this clonotype turned up a few times. V usage is TRBV5-6 and J usage is TRBJ1-2; 11 positions match TRBD1. Germline values: CDR1 SGHDT, CDR2 YYEEEE. There are 15 residues in the CDR3. The J segment lost 4 bases and the V segment lost 2 bases, leaving 4 bases of the junction unmatched. The CDR3 bases are TGTGCCAGCAGCTTTGGACAGGGGGCAATCTATGGCTACACCTTC. This translates into CASSFGQGAIYGYTF.

This clonotype was observed many times. The rearrangement joins TRBV2 to TRBJ1-2; D gene uncertain. V lost 0 bases to trimming and J lost 4 bases, with 6 bases between them. CDR3 size: 13 residues. CDR1 is SNHLY and CDR2 is FYNNEI in the germline V gene. CDR3 in amino acids: CASSEARGYGYTF. Written as DNA, the CDR3 is TGTGCCAGCAGTGAAGCGCGGGGCTATGGCTACACCTTC.

This sequence joins TRBV9 and TRBJ2-3; 8 bases are a match to TRBD1. The V segment lost 0 bases and the J segment 8 bases; nucleotides outside the gene matches: 11. Germline-derived CDR1 and CDR2 are SGDLS and YYNGEE. The CDR3 totals 16 residues. CDR3 protein: CASSVGSGTGVGTQYF. The CDR3 DNA sequence: TGTGCCAGCAGCGTAGGCTCCGGGACAGGTGTCGGTACGCAGTATTTT.

A single count supports this clonotype. The chain joins TRBV4-1 to TRBJ1-6, with D uncertain. Germline CDR1 is MGHRA and CDR2 is YSYEKL. This CDR3 has 13 residues. The V end was cut by 2 bases, the J end by 7 bases, with 6 bases between. CDR3 in amino acids: CASSQLENSPLHF. The CDR3 bases are TGCGCCAGCAGCCAACTGGAGAATTCACCCCTCCACTTT.

This chain links TRBV25-1 with TRBJ1-2; D gene uncertain. V was cut by 1 base and J by 4 bases, with 10 bases left in between. The CDR3 is 14 amino acids. The germline V gene has CDR1 MGHDK and CDR2 SYGVNS. The CDR3 bases are TGTGCCAGCAGTGAATCTTCGGGCATCTATGGCTACACCTTC. Translating it yields CASSESSGIYGYTF.

This rearrangement joins TRBV20-1 to TRBJ1-2, with 8 bases matching TRBD1. The CDR3 totals 14 residues. Germline V gives CDR1 DFQATT, CDR2 SNEGSKA (reference sequence). The junction had 6 bases not matched to a gene; V was cut back by 2 bases and J by 4 bases. The CDR3 bases are TGCAGTGCTAGACCCGGGACAGGTCGCTATGGCTACACCTTC. It specifies CSARPGTGRYGYTF.

This chain joins TRBV6-1 and TRBJ2-7, with D perhaps TRBD1 or TRBD2 (5 bases each). V was pared by 11 bases and J by 2 bases, with 16 bases between. This CDR3 is built from 13 residues. CDR1 MNHNS and CDR2 SASEGT come from the germline V gene. The CDR3: CARIGTKTYEQYF. For the CDR3, the DNA is TGTGCCCGCATAGGGACGAAGACCTACGAGCAGTACTTC.

The J gene is TRBJ2-2, the V gene TRBV15, with 8 bases that match TRBD1. Germline lookup yields CDR1 LNHNV and CDR2 YYDKDF (reference sequence). The V segment lost 2 bases and the J segment 4 bases; nucleotides outside the gene matches: 6. The CDR3 covers 16 residues. The CDR3 region has the DNA TGTGCCACCAGCAGACCCGACAGGGGAGGCACCGGGGAGCTGTTTTTT. This sequence encodes CATSRPDRGGTGELFF.

In this sample, this clonotype turned up a few times. The chain employs TRBV7-2 and TRBJ2-3; TRBD1 agrees at 9 bases. CDR3 length equals 15 residues. With 4 bases clipped from V and 11 bases from J, the junction kept 13 bases outside the gene matches. Germline loops: CDR1 SGHTA, CDR2 FQGNSA. CDR3 protein: CASSSGPPGQGMQYF. As DNA, the CDR3 is TGTGCCAGCAGCTCAGGCCCCCCCGGACAGGGGATGCAGTATTTT.

The rearrangement links TRBV3-1 to TRBJ2-5; 11 bases agree with TRBD2. This CDR3 has 20 residues. Trimming removed 0 bases from V and 5 bases from J; junction bases left unmatched: 17. In germline, CDR1 is LGHDT, CDR2 YNNKEL (reference sequence). The CDR3 nucleotides are TGTGCCAGCAGCCAAGATGGACTAGCGGGCCGAGTCGGTGTAGGGGAGACCCAGTACTTC. Translating it yields CASSQDGLAGRVGVGETQYF.

The rearrangement links TRBV24-1 to TRBJ2-1, with D perhaps matching TRBD2 (7 bases). The germline CDR1 and CDR2 sequences are KGHDR and SFDVKD. The V end was cut by 4 bases, the J end by 9 bases, with 18 bases between. This CDR3 contains 15 residues. The CDR3 sequence is CATSDRGGPFSEQFF. The DNA of the CDR3 is TGTGCCACCAGTGACAGGGGAGGGCCGTTTAGTGAGCAGTTCTTC.

This clonotype was recorded at least ten times. CDR3 in amino acids: CASSLLGVQGPESSGANVLTF. CDR3 DNA: TGTGCCAGCAGCCTTCTCGGGGTACAGGGACCCGAATCATCTGGGGCCAACGTCCTGACTTTC. The V call is TRBV28, the J call TRBJ2-6; a possible D gene is TRBD1 (6 bases). Germline lookup yields CDR1 MDHEN and CDR2 SYDVKM. Trimming shortened V by 6 bases and J by 1 base, and 28 bases separated the two germline ends. This CDR3 region has 21 residues. Full variable domain (missing parts from reference TRBV28 and TRBJ2-6): DVKVTQSSRYLVKRTGEKVFLECVQDMDHENMFWYRQDPGLGLRLIYFSYDVKMKEKGDIPEGYSVSREKKERFSLILESASTNQTSMYLCASSLLGVQGPESSGANVLTFGAGSRLTVL.

This clonotype has ten or more counts. V gene TRBV18 combines with J gene TRBJ1-1; D call uncertain. The CDR3 covers 14 residues. Germline V gene data show CDR1 as KGHSH and CDR2 as LQKENI. The V gene lost 3 bases and the J gene lost 1 base, with 9 bases spanning the gap. The CDR3 region is CASSPRAANTEAFF. DNA of the CDR3: TGTGCCAGCTCACCGAGGGCGGCGAACACTGAAGCTTTCTTT.

Ten or more counts support this clonotype. The chain carries TRBV11-2 and TRBJ2-5; 7 bases line up with TRBD2. Germline CDR1 SGHAT, CDR2 FQNNGV. The CDR3 runs to 15 residues. The V and J ends lost 4 bases and 3 bases, in that order; junction bases with no gene match: 8. The CDR3 DNA is TGTGCCAGCAGCTCCCCGGGAGGTACTAAAGAGACCCAGTACTTC. Encoded protein: CASSSPGGTKETQYF.

This clonotype showed up many times. J is TRBJ1-1 and V is TRBV28, with unresolved D. The CDR3 extends over 14 amino acids. Germline V CDR1 and CDR2: MDHEN, SYDVKM. The V and J ends lost 5 bases and 10 bases respectively, with 20 bases between them. The CDR3 loop is CASSTLGRALRAFF. The CDR3 region has the DNA TGTGCCAGCAGTACCCTAGGTAGGGCCCTGAGAGCTTTCTTT.

This clonotype has a handful of counts. The gene calls are TRBV6-5 and TRBJ2-3, with a possible D match to TRBD1 (6 bases). Germline V lookup: CDR1 MNHEY, CDR2 SVGAGI. The CDR3 totals 16 residues. The V gene lost 2 bases and the J gene lost 1 base, with 13 bases spanning the gap. CDR3 nucleotide sequence: TGTGCCAGCAGTTACGGACAGATGACGGGCACAGATACGCAGTATTTT. Translated, it gives CASSYGQMTGTDTQYF.

A remark on this clonotype: This may stem from a read error, because a much larger clone lies one nucleotide away. J is TRBJ1-1 and V is TRBV12-3 or TRBV12-4; TRBD1 is a possible D gene (5 bases). CDR3 length equals 14 residues. The CDR3 nucleotides are TGTGTCAGCAGTTTGGGCAGGGACCTAGCTGAAGCTTTCTTT. Amino acid sequence: CVSSLGRDLAEAFF.